This T cell receptor (beta chain) was retrieved from a study of T cells in Graves' hyperthyroidism and ophthalmopathy. The CDR3 runs 14 residues. The V gene lost 0 bases and the J gene lost 4 bases, with 9 bases spanning the gap. Germline lookup yields CDR1 LNHNV and CDR2 YYDKDF (reference sequence). Regions amplified from RNA transcripts were the TCR beta CDR3 regions. The HTBI set primed first-round TCR CDR3 RT-PCR. TCRdb called the multiplex PCR reads again in MiXCR, with one record for every CDR3 protein. The data contain around 500,000 distinct CDR3 sequences, approximately 22% of them singletons. This clonotype turned up a few times.

The sequencing sample was made of blood. The receptor's source is a woman in her sixties or seventies with Graves' ophthalmopathy. The chain links TRBV15 to TRBJ1-2, with D uncertain. The CDR3 DNA sequence: TGTGCCACCAGCAGAGATCTAACCGCCTATGGCTACACCTTC. Protein product: CATSRDLTAYGYTF.